This entry describes one T cell receptor beta chain. This record comes from a study of graft-versus-host responses after intestinal transplantation. Study at large: Recipients had multivisceral, liver-intestinal, or isolated intestinal transplants. Anti-thymocyte globulin induction was given to all recipients, followed by tacrolimus and steroids for 2 to 4 years.

Per the germline V gene, CDR1 is SGHNT and CDR2 is YYREEE (reference sequence). There are 16 residues in the CDR3. J gave up 0 bases and V 4 bases, and 10 bases lay outside the gene matches. Libraries were prepared by immunoSEQ multiplex PCR; TCRdb keeps only in-frame clonotypes and omits some of them. In the table there are around 8,800 clones, around a quarter of which are singletons. The authors plated some 200,000 CFSE-labeled responder cells with some 200,000 irradiated, violet-dye-labeled stimulator cells. The sequence came from a human patient who was an organ donor for intestinal transplantation. Here the sequenced sample was alloreactive CD8+ T cells from a mixed lymphocyte reaction culture, taken before transplantation. The sample's subset: CFSE-low proliferating T cells sorted from roughly six-day pre-transplant mixed lymphocyte reaction (GvH or HvG direction). This sequence joins TRBV5-4 and TRBJ2-7; 7 bases map to TRBD2. This CDR3 reads CASSLRLAESSYEQYF. In nucleotides, the CDR3 is TGTGCCAGCAGCCTGCGTCTAGCGGAAAGCTCCTACGAGCAGTACTTC.